The 11 T cell receptor beta chains below come from one sample, sequenced in a study of blood T cell repertoires in COVID-19. Method: immunoSEQ multiplex PCR; TCRdb's copy keeps in-frame clones and lacks some. The data hold approximately 260,000 clones, with 70% to 90% observed a single time. Specimen: peripheral blood. The source of these receptors is a man aged 55 to 70 who had recovered from COVID-19.

The V call is TRBV11-2, the J call TRBJ2-1; D perhaps matches TRBD2 (7 bases). The V end lost 6 bases, the J end lost 1 base, and 25 bases lay between the germline ends. Germline CDR1 reads SGHAT; CDR2 reads FQNNGV. The CDR3 covers 19 residues. This CDR3 reads CASRTIGNPRGGSYNEQFF. In DNA form, the CDR3 reads TGTGCCAGCAGAACGATTGGGAACCCGAGGGGGGGTTCCTACAATGAGCAGTTCTTC.

V gene TRBV2 combines with J gene TRBJ2-1, with 13 bases fitting TRBD2. Per the germline V gene, CDR1 is SNHLY and CDR2 is FYNNEI. Trimming took 6 bases from V and 8 from J; bases not matched to a gene: 7. The CDR3 runs 15 residues. For the CDR3, the DNA is TGTGCCAGCAGAAAACTAGCGGGAGGGGGGGATGAGCAGTTCTTC. This translates into CASRKLAGGGDEQFF.

In its sample, this clone was seen once. V is TRBV12-5 and J is TRBJ2-1; D remains unclear. The CDR3 runs 14 residues. V dropped 3 bases and J dropped 6 bases, with 12 bases sitting between them. CDR1 is LGHNT and CDR2 is FRNRAP in the germline V gene. This chain's CDR3 is CASGFEPSGNEQFF. The CDR3 DNA reads TGTGCTAGTGGTTTCGAACCCTCGGGCAATGAGCAGTTCTTC.

This clone was observed a handful of times. V gene TRBV2 combines with J gene TRBJ1-4; 7 nucleotides match TRBD1. The CDR3 has 17 amino acids. Germline CDR1 is SNHLY and CDR2 is FYNNEI. V was pared by 5 bases and J by 2 bases, with 11 bases of the junction left unmatched. The CDR3 region is CASSRQGFIDTNEKLFF. The CDR3 nucleotides read TGTGCCAGCAGTCGACAGGGTTTTATAGACACTAATGAAAAACTGTTTTTT. The full variable domain, with the rest looked up from reference TRBV2 and TRBJ1-4, is EPEVTQTPSHQVTQMGQEVILRCVPISNHLYFYWYRQILGQKVEFLVSFYNNEISEKSEIFDDQFSVERPDGSNFTLKIRSTKLEDSAMYFCASSRQGFIDTNEKLFFGSGTQLSVL.

The genes are TRBV2 and TRBJ1-1, with no clear D. This CDR3 spans 11 amino acids. V lost 4 bases, J lost 6 bases, and 6 bases lay in between. CDR1 is SNHLY, CDR2 FYNNEI, per germline. In DNA, the CDR3 is TGTGCCAGCAGTGGAGTTTCTGAAGCTTTCTTT. Encoded protein: CASSGVSEAFF.

For this clone: Other DNA sequences in the sample encode the same CDR3. The chain is built from TRBV9 and TRBJ1-2, with TRBD1 as a possible D gene (6 bases). V dropped 3 bases and J dropped 0 bases, with 9 bases sitting between them. Germline V gene data show CDR1 as SGDLS and CDR2 as YYNGEE. This CDR3 has 14 amino acids. DNA for the CDR3: TGTGCCAGCAGCGCACGGACAGCTAACTATGGCTACACCTTC. Amino acid sequence: CASSARTANYGYTF.

The genes are TRBV5-4 and TRBJ2-5, with D hard to call. CDR1 and CDR2 (germline): SGHNT, YYREEE (reference sequence). The CDR3 has 12 residues. The V end was cut by 4 bases, the J end by 5 bases, with 9 bases between. Written as DNA, the CDR3 is TGTGCCAGCAGCGACATCTTGGAGACCCAGTACTTC. Translating it yields CASSDILETQYF. Complete variable domain (other parts from reference TRBV5-4 and TRBJ2-5): ETGVTQSPTHLIKTRGQQVTLRCSSQSGHNTVSWYQQALGQGPQFIFQYYREEENGRGNFPPRFSGLQFPNYSSELNVNALELDDSALYLCASSDILETQYFGPGTRLLVL.

This clone is medium-sized in the sample. CDR3 DNA sequence: TGTGCCAGCAGCTTGGGCGGGGGGTCACGGGAGCAGTTCTTC. It translates to CASSLGGGSREQFF. The chain combines TRBV11-2 with TRBJ2-1; 8 nucleotides match TRBD2. CDR3 length equals 14 residues. Trimming took 3 bases from V and 10 from J; bases not matched to a gene: 8. The V gene's germline CDR1 is SGHAT and CDR2 FQNNGV. Combining the CDR3 with reference TRBV11-2 and TRBJ2-1 gives the whole variable domain EAGVAQSPRYKIIEKRQSVAFWCNPISGHATLYWYQQILGQGPKLLIQFQNNGVVDDSQLPKDRFSAERLKGVDSTLKIQPAKLEDSAVYLCASSLGGGSREQFFGPGTRLTVL.

The chain is built from TRBV5-1 and TRBJ2-1; 9 bases agree with TRBD1. Germline V gene lookup returns CDR1 SGHRS and CDR2 YFSETQ. The CDR3 contains 15 residues. With V trimmed by 0 bases and J by 6 bases, 4 bases remained unmatched. DNA for the CDR3: TGCGCCAGCAGCTTGGGGACAGGGGTATTCAATGAGCAGTTCTTC. Amino acid sequence: CASSLGTGVFNEQFF.

This chain uses TRBV5-1 with TRBJ2-5, with TRBD2 matching 14 bases. The J segment lost 6 bases and the V segment lost 0 bases, leaving 16 bases of the junction unmatched. The CDR3 spans 20 residues. CDR1 SGHRS and CDR2 YFSETQ come from the germline V gene. CDR3 region: CASSLGVPGLAGERRQTQYF. In DNA form, the CDR3 reads TGCGCCAGCAGCTTGGGGGTTCCGGGACTAGCGGGAGAAAGGCGACAGACCCAGTACTTC.

This chain uses TRBV13 with TRBJ2-3; TRBD1 matches 8 bases. J gave up 0 bases and V 7 bases, and 6 bases lay outside the gene matches. CDR3 length: 15 amino acids. CDR1 is PRHDT, CDR2 FYEKMQ, per germline (reference sequence). The CDR3 loop is CASNDRGPSTDTQYF. CDR3 in DNA: TGTGCCAGCAACGACAGGGGCCCTAGCACAGATACGCAGTATTTT. Complete variable domain (other parts from reference TRBV13 and TRBJ2-3): AAGVIQSPRHLIKEKRETATLKCYPIPRHDTVYWYQQGPGQDPQFLISFYEKMQSDKGSIPDRFSAQQFSDYHSELNMSSLELGDSALYFCASNDRGPSTDTQYFGPGTRLTVL.